Shown below are 5 T cell receptor beta chains from a single sample sequenced in a study of metastatic and nonmetastatic thyroid tumors. TCRdb reprocessed the PCR reads using MiXCR. This sample has roughly 17,000 clones, with 24% found just once. All patients were untreated before thyroid surgery. Sequenced: tumor tissue. The receptors shown here come from a male donor with papillary thyroid cancer or a benign thyroid nodule (not recorded which). Some clones in this sample may be carry-over from other donors' samples.

This sequence joins TRBV7-9 and TRBJ2-7; a possible D gene is TRBD2 (5 bases). Per the germline V gene, CDR1 is SEHNR and CDR2 is FQNEAQ (reference sequence). V gave up 2 bases and J gave up 9 bases, with 14 bases separating them. This CDR3 has 13 residues. The CDR3 here is CASSLLTGSGQYF. The DNA of the CDR3 is TGTGCCAGCAGCTTATTGACGGGAAGCGGGCAGTACTTC.

Many counts were recorded for this clone. The V and J genes are TRBV6-4 and TRBJ2-3, with 7 bases that match TRBD1. V lost 0 bases, J lost 0 bases, and 3 bases stayed unmatched. CDR3 length equals 16 residues. Looked up from germline, CDR1 is MRHNA and CDR2 is SNTAGT. DNA of the CDR3: TGTGCCAGCAGTGACTCAGCAGGGGGTAGCACAGATACGCAGTATTTT. Its protein product is CASSDSAGGSTDTQYF.

The J gene is TRBJ1-1, the V gene TRBV3-1; 10 bases map to TRBD1. Germline V gene data show CDR1 as LGHDT and CDR2 as YNNKEL (reference sequence). Unmatched junction bases numbered 2, after V lost 0 bases and J lost 4 bases. The CDR3 runs 15 residues. CDR3 bases: TGTGCCAGCAGCCAAGAGGGGACAGGGGCCACTGAAGCTTTCTTT. This translates into CASSQEGTGATEAFF.

The genes are TRBV27 and TRBJ1-2, with 7 bases that match TRBD1. CDR1 and CDR2 (germline): MNHEY, SMNVEV (reference sequence). J lost 5 bases, V lost 6 bases, and 9 bases had no gene match. There are 14 residues in the CDR3. The CDR3 loop is CASSRQGRWYGYTF. DNA of the CDR3: TGTGCCAGCAGCCGACAGGGTCGGTGGTATGGCTACACCTTC.

This clone appeared a few times. One end of the junction varies from germline; a read error may be responsible. This sequence joins TRBV12-3 or TRBV12-4 and TRBJ2-3, with 8 bases aligning to TRBD2. This CDR3 has 17 amino acids. The CDR3 nucleotides are TGTGCCAGCAGTCCCCGGGGGGGCGCTTTTTCCTCCGATACGCGGTATTTT. As protein: CASSPRGGAFSSDTRYF.